These 27 T cell receptor beta chains were sequenced from one sample in a study of T cell responses to AZD1222 COVID-19 vaccine. Measured with immunoSEQ multiplex PCR; TCRdb has only the in-frame clones, and not every one. The table includes 150,000 to 200,000 clones, 70% to 90% detected once. The source was peripheral blood, collected on day 0 of AZD1222 vaccination. These receptors originate from an adult in good health.

The CDR3 DNA follows: TGTGCCAGCAGTGGTCCCGGGTATAATTCACCCCTCCACTTT. Translating gives CASSGPGYNSPLHF. The rearrangement links TRBV6-6 to TRBJ1-6; D remains unclear. Germline CDR1 MNHNY, CDR2 SVGAGI (reference sequence). The CDR3 has 14 amino acids. Trimming removed 5 bases from V and 4 bases from J, with 9 bases in between.

The J gene is TRBJ2-7, the V gene TRBV3-1 (or the pseudogene TRBV3-2); 9 nucleotides align to TRBD2. The ends lost 7 bases at V and 4 bases at J; junction bases unmatched: 11. The CDR3 has 15 residues. The V gene's germline CDR1 is LGHDT and CDR2 YNNKEL (reference sequence). CDR3 in amino acids: CASTRVAGGLYEQYF. The CDR3 nucleotides read TGTGCCAGCACCCGGGTGGCGGGAGGGCTATACGAGCAGTACTTC.

The chain is built from TRBV28 and TRBJ2-5, with TRBD1 matching over 7 bases. The CDR3 runs to 16 residues. Germline trimming cut 4 bases from V and 1 base from J; bases unmatched to any gene: 9. Germline V gives CDR1 MDHEN, CDR2 SYDVKM. CDR3 nucleotide sequence: TGTGCCAGCAGTTCAGACAGGGCTACTTTCCAAGAGACCCAGTACTTC. It encodes CASSSDRATFQETQYF.

This clone was recorded once. Mismatch with germline at one junction end may stem from a read error. This chain links TRBV7-7 with TRBJ2-5; a weak D match, TRBD2 (5 bases). The CDR3 spans 12 residues. Germline values: CDR1 SSHAT, CDR2 FNYEAQ (reference sequence). The CDR3 region is CASSSQLGTQYF. The CDR3 DNA sequence: TGTGCTAGCAGCTCCCAACTAGGGACCCAGTACTTC.

This clone has just one count. CDR3 bases: TGTGCCAGCAGCGGTAGCGTGGGGAGGGGAAGCACAGATACGCAGTATTTT. Its protein is CASSGSVGRGSTDTQYF. V is TRBV7-8 and J is TRBJ2-3; 7 bases fit TRBD2. The V segment lost 5 bases and the J segment 0 bases; nucleotides outside the gene matches: 11. Germline CDR1 and CDR2: SGHVS and FQNEAQ. There are 17 residues in the CDR3.

J is TRBJ1-6 and V is TRBV7-2; TRBD1 might be the D (5 bases). Deletions cut 1 base from V and 7 bases from J, with 8 bases between. Germline V gives CDR1 SGHTA, CDR2 FQGNSA. The CDR3 runs to 14 residues. CDR3 in amino acids: CASSLDRSNSPLHF. The CDR3, as DNA: TGTGCCAGCAGCTTAGACAGGAGCAATTCACCCCTCCACTTT.

The rearrangement uses TRBV30 and TRBJ1-4; a possible D gene is TRBD1 (5 bases). Trimming took off 0 bases at V and 0 bases at J, with 11 bases between the two ends. Germline V gene data show CDR1 as GTSNPN and CDR2 as SVGIG (reference sequence). The CDR3 consists of 16 residues. The CDR3 DNA follows: TGTGCCTGGAGTGTACGAGGGGCTTCAACTAATGAAAAACTGTTTTTT. This translates into CAWSVRGASTNEKLFF.

This chain joins TRBV6-5 and TRBJ1-3, with 7 bases that match TRBD1. CDR3 length: 16 residues. Trimming cost V 2 bases and J 0 bases; bases outside gene matches: 4. Germline V gene lookup returns CDR1 MNHEY and CDR2 SVGAGI. CDR3 region: CASSYRGQPSGNTIYF. The CDR3 DNA reads TGTGCCAGCAGTTACAGGGGGCAGCCCTCTGGAAACACCATATATTTT.

This clone occurred a few times. This same CDR3 is encoded by further DNA sequences in the sample. This chain joins TRBV2 and TRBJ1-2; TRBD1 agrees at 8 bases. With 9 bases clipped from V and 0 bases from J, the junction kept 9 bases outside the gene matches. Germline V CDR1 and CDR2: SNHLY, FYNNEI. The CDR3 is 15 amino acids. Here the CDR3 DNA reads TGTGCCAGTTCCGGGACAGGCCTTTCTAACTATGGCTACACCTTC. This translates into CASSGTGLSNYGYTF.

V usage is TRBV28 and J usage is TRBJ2-3, with 9 bases lining up with TRBD2. V dropped 9 bases and J dropped 3; count of bases not matched to a gene: 10. CDR1 and CDR2 from the germline V gene are MDHEN and SYDVKM. The CDR3 totals 15 residues. This CDR3 reads CASSMASGKTDTQYF. As DNA, the CDR3 is TGTGCCAGTAGCATGGCTAGCGGGAAGACAGATACGCAGTATTTT.

This clone was recorded only once. This chain uses TRBV7-8 with TRBJ1-2; TRBD1 might be the D (6 bases). The CDR3 contains 16 residues. V was clipped by 0 bases and J by 5 bases, with 16 bases between them. Per germline, CDR1 SGHVS and CDR2 FQNEAQ. The CDR3 reads CASSLASSPGAYGYTF. The CDR3 bases are TGTGCCAGCAGCTTAGCCTCGTCCCCGGGGGCATATGGCTACACCTTC.

CDR3 coding DNA: TGTGCCAGCTTTCGGACCTTTAATGAAAAACTGTTTTTT. It translates to CASFRTFNEKLFF. V usage is TRBV2 and J usage is TRBJ1-4; the D is unclear. The CDR3 is 13 amino acids. Germline-derived CDR1 and CDR2 are SNHLY and FYNNEI. Trimming pared 8 bases from V and 4 bases from J, leaving 11 bases between.

The V gene is TRBV5-1, the J gene TRBJ1-4; perhaps TRBD1 as D (5 bases). CDR1 is SGHRS, CDR2 YFSETQ, per germline. V was cut by 0 bases and J by 8 bases, with 5 bases left in between. This CDR3 comprises 12 residues. Here the CDR3 reads CASSLGGEKLFF. As DNA, the CDR3 is TGCGCCAGCAGCTTGGGGGGGGAAAAACTGTTTTTT.

This chain uses TRBV5-1 with TRBJ1-1; 12 positions agree with TRBD1. CDR3 length: 17 residues. Germline-derived CDR1 and CDR2 are SGHRS and YFSETQ. V lost 4 bases to trimming and J lost 4 bases; unmatched junction nucleotides: 11. Here the CDR3 reads CASSPGPGQGAFTEAFF. Written as DNA, the CDR3 is TGCGCCAGCAGCCCCGGACCGGGACAGGGGGCATTCACTGAAGCTTTCTTT.

The gene calls are TRBV10-3 and TRBJ1-4; TRBD1 aligns across 10 bases. Germline V gene lookup returns CDR1 ENHRY and CDR2 SYGVKD. The ends lost 8 bases at V and 7 bases at J; junction bases unmatched: 7. The CDR3 runs to 14 residues. DNA of the CDR3: TGTGCCATCGGTACCGGGACAGGGGTTGAAAAACTGTTTTTT. Encoded protein: CAIGTGTGVEKLFF.

The V gene is TRBV19, the J gene TRBJ2-7; no clear D gene. Per germline, CDR1 LNHDA and CDR2 SQIVND (reference sequence). CDR3 size: 13 residues. Between the trimmed V and J ends, which lost 7 bases and 3 bases, there was a span of 13 bases. The CDR3 nucleotides are TGTGCCAGTACCATGACTGCCGGCTACGAGCAGTACTTC. This encodes CASTMTAGYEQYF.

V and J are TRBV27 and TRBJ1-1; D remains unclear. Germline V lookup: CDR1 MNHEY, CDR2 SMNVEV (reference sequence). Trimming stripped 2 bases from V and 0 bases from J, with 4 bases between. This CDR3 has 13 residues. In DNA form, the CDR3 reads TGTGCCAGCAGTTTACAGTTGAACACTGAAGCTTTCTTT. Amino acids: CASSLQLNTEAFF.

The chain carries TRBV5-1 and TRBJ1-1; 9 positions match TRBD1. Germline-derived CDR1 and CDR2 are SGHRS and YFSETQ. The V gene end was trimmed by 4 bases and the J gene end by 4 bases; junction bases not matched to a gene: 14. The length of the CDR3 is 17 residues. The CDR3 protein is CASSPGTGSSWATEAFF. CDR3 nucleotides: TGCGCCAGCAGCCCCGGGACAGGGAGCTCTTGGGCCACTGAAGCTTTCTTT.

V gene TRBV29-1 combines with J gene TRBJ2-1, with D perhaps TRBD1 (6 bases). Deletions cut 6 bases from V and 6 bases from J, with 15 bases between. Germline lookup yields CDR1 SQVTM and CDR2 ANQGSEA. The length of the CDR3 is 13 residues. The CDR3 region is CSVSGHPSNEQFF. The CDR3 DNA reads as TGCAGCGTCTCGGGACACCCCTCCAATGAGCAGTTCTTC.

The V gene is TRBV19, the J gene TRBJ1-4, with unresolved D. The germline gives CDR1 LNHDA, CDR2 SQIVND (reference sequence). The length of the CDR3 is 14 residues. With 10 bases removed from V and 4 bases from J, the gap between germline ends came to 16 bases. The CDR3 loop is CATKSYGRNEKLFF. The CDR3 DNA follows: TGTGCCACCAAGAGCTATGGGCGTAATGAAAAACTGTTTTTT.

The chain links TRBV6-5 to TRBJ1-6; 8 bases line up with TRBD1. Unmatched junction bases numbered 6, after V lost 4 bases and J lost 13 bases. Germline-derived CDR1 and CDR2 are MNHEY and SVGAGI. The CDR3 length is 13 residues. The CDR3 coding sequence is TGTGCCAGCAGTTCCCGACAGGGGTCCCCCCTCCACTTT. Residues: CASSSRQGSPLHF.

This chain joins TRBV7-2 and TRBJ1-4, with D unresolved. V was cut by 1 base and J by 8 bases, with 5 bases left in between. This CDR3 region has 12 residues. CDR1 and CDR2 from the germline V gene are SGHTA and FQGNSA. The CDR3 spells CASSLVREKLFF. CDR3 sequence (DNA): TGTGCCAGCAGCTTAGTCAGGGAAAAACTGTTTTTT.

This clone was found once. The chain uses TRBV6-2 or TRBV6-3 and TRBJ2-7, with D possibly matching TRBD1 (6 bases). Looked up from germline, CDR1 is MNHEY and CDR2 is SVGEGT. Trimming took 4 bases from V and 2 from J, leaving 24 bases between them. This CDR3 region has 18 residues. The CDR3 sequence is CASSSPYLRTALTYEQYF. The CDR3 coding sequence is TGTGCCAGCAGTTCTCCCTACCTACGGACAGCTCTTACCTACGAGCAGTACTTC.

The rearrangement uses TRBV7-2 and TRBJ2-1; D is undetermined. Trimming shortened V by 1 base and J by 7 bases, and 8 bases separated the two germline ends. CDR3 length: 13 amino acids. Germline assignment: CDR1 SGHTA and CDR2 FQGNSA. DNA for the CDR3: TGTGCCAGCAGCTTAGGAGGAAGGAATGAGCAGTTCTTC. Translation gives CASSLGGRNEQFF.

The chain uses TRBV21-1 and TRBJ2-1; the DNA was not compared with TRBD2, the D call given in the table. TRBV21-1 constitutes a pseudogene. The CDR3 runs 15 residues. CDR3 nucleotides: TGTGCCAGCAGCAACGGGGGGCCCACCTACAATGAGCAGTTCTTC. This sequence encodes CASSNGGPTYNEQFF.

The rearrangement links TRBV28 to TRBJ1-2; D might be TRBD1 (6 bases). From germline, CDR1 is MDHEN and CDR2 SYDVKM. Deletions cut 5 bases from V and 0 bases from J, with 13 bases between. This CDR3 has 15 residues. DNA of the CDR3: TGTGCCAGCAGTGCCCGGACAGCCTCTAACTATGGCTACACCTTC. Translation gives CASSARTASNYGYTF.

The chain couples TRBV19 to TRBJ2-7; D may be TRBD1 (7 bases). Looked up from germline, CDR1 is LNHDA and CDR2 is SQIVND (reference sequence). The CDR3 has 15 amino acids. Trimming took off 7 bases at V and 4 bases at J, with 20 bases between the two ends. CDR3 sequence reads: CASTHEAGGLYEQYF. In nucleotides, the CDR3 is TGTGCCAGTACCCACGAGGCAGGGGGGCTTTACGAGCAGTACTTC.